The 2 T cell receptor beta chains below come from one sample, sequenced in a study of PD-1 blockade in classical Hodgkin lymphoma. The assay was immunoSEQ multiplex PCR, and TCRdb's table has in-frame clones only and misses some. This sample carries over 25,000 clones, roughly 72% of them seen once, and the ten largest clones take approximately 3.6%. Time point noted: cycle 4 day 1 (C4D1), after more than five weeks of nivolumab. All trial patients relapsed after autologous stem cell transplantation. The sequenced sample was peripheral blood mononuclear cells (PBMCs), obtained before the fourth cycle of nivolumab. These receptors were obtained from a human donor with classical Hodgkin lymphoma.

The chain links TRBV30 to TRBJ1-2, with D possibly matching TRBD1 (5 bases). With 3 bases removed from V and 5 bases from J, the gap between germline ends came to 10 bases. Looked up from germline, CDR1 is GTSNPN and CDR2 is SVGIG (reference sequence). This CDR3 contains 12 residues. This CDR3 reads CAWSEGRYGYTF. The CDR3 DNA is TGTGCCTGGAGCGAGGGGAGATATGGCTACACCTTC.

This clone was counted once. The chain links TRBV18 to TRBJ1-3; D is possibly TRBD1 (6 bases). The V and J ends lost 6 bases and 0 bases respectively, with 12 bases between them. This CDR3 is 15 amino acids long. In germline, CDR1 is KGHSH, CDR2 LQKENI. The CDR3 loop reads CASSSDRISGNTIYF. Here the CDR3 DNA reads TGTGCCAGCTCGTCGGACAGAATCTCTGGAAACACCATATATTTT.